This T cell receptor (beta chain) was sequenced in a study of T cells in Graves' hyperthyroidism and ophthalmopathy. A remark on this clonotype: What it binds is unknown.

The hyperthyroidism was newly diagnosed and had lasted under 2 months; the patients were aged 18 to 65. Patients were excluded because of uncontrolled infection, other autoimmune disease, pregnancy or lactation. Amplified regions were TCR beta CDR3 sequences from RNA transcripts. The HTBI primer set served for first-round RT-PCR of the TCR CDR3. TCRdb analysed the multiplex PCR reads with MiXCR anew, one entry per CDR3 protein. The sample shows around 190,000 distinct CDR3 sequences, roughly 17% of them seen only once. Study-level results: Progression to ophthalmopathy was predicted a median of about six months early. In the blood, most expanded thyroid clonotypes above 0.001 appeared as well.

The V gene lost 4 bases and the J gene lost 2 bases, with 13 bases spanning the gap. CDR1 and CDR2 (germline): SGDLS, YYNGEE. CDR3 size: 15 residues. Input material: blood. The clonotype was recovered from a woman aged 50 to 65 with Graves' hyperthyroidism. The chain has TRBV9 and TRBJ1-3; D call uncertain. The CDR3 coding sequence is TGTGCCAGCAGCCCAAACGGAGGGACTGGAAACACCATATATTTT. Its translation is CASSPNGGTGNTIYF. Looking up the rest from reference TRBV9 and TRBJ1-3 gives the full variable domain: DSGVTQTPKHLITATGQRVTLRCSPRSGDLSVYWYQQSLDQGLQFLIQYYNGEERAKGNILERFSAQQFPDLHSELNLSSLELGDSALYFCASSPNGGTGNTIYFGEGSWLTVV.